The 22 T cell receptor beta chains reported below all come from one sample, sequenced in a study of naive and memory T cell subsets. An equimolar mix of two oligonucleotides served as the beta constant-region primer for TRBC1 and TRBC2. One entry per CDR3 protein, called by TCRdb with MiXCR from the UMI-ligation and nested PCR reads. The data show about 90,000 distinct CDR3 sequences, more than 6.5% seen once. What was sequenced was central memory CD4+ T cells from blood. The receptors shown here come from a human donor in good health.

This clonotype showed up many times. The V gene is TRBV7-9, the J gene TRBJ2-1, with TRBD2 matching over 11 bases. V gave up 1 base and J gave up 6 bases; unmatched junction bases: 2. This CDR3 contains 15 residues. Germline CDR1 reads SEHNR; CDR2 reads FQNEAQ (reference sequence). The CDR3 nucleotides are TGTGCCAGCAGCTTAGGACTAGCGGGGTCCAATGAGCAGTTCTTC. This codes for CASSLGLAGSNEQFF. Based on the CDR3 plus reference TRBV7-9 and TRBJ2-1, the full variable domain is DTGVSQNPRHKITKRGQNVTFRCDPISEHNRLYWYRQTLGQGPEFLTYFQNEAQLEKSRLLSDRFSAERPKGSFSTLEIQRTEQGDSAMYLCASSLGLAGSNEQFFGPGTRLTVL.

V usage is TRBV5-4 and J usage is TRBJ2-1; D is possibly TRBD2 (5 bases). In germline, CDR1 is SGHNT, CDR2 YYREEE (reference sequence). This CDR3 contains 16 residues. V lost 4 bases, J lost 6 bases, and 20 bases lay in between. This chain's CDR3 is CASSLGGFRASNEQFF. Written as DNA, the CDR3 is TGTGCCAGCAGCCTTGGAGGCTTTCGGGCCTCCAATGAGCAGTTCTTC.

This clonotype was seen ten or more times. The rearrangement links TRBV20-1 to TRBJ2-5, with 9 bases lining up with TRBD2. CDR1 is DFQATT, CDR2 SNEGSKA, per germline (reference sequence). The CDR3 is made up of 15 amino acids. The CDR3, as DNA: TGCAGCAGTGCATTGGGGGCGGGGGGGCAAGAGACCCAGTACTTC. This translates into CSSALGAGGQETQYF.

Ten or more counts support this clonotype. The chain recombines TRBV7-2 with TRBJ1-2, with a possible D match to TRBD1 (5 bases). V lost 5 bases and J lost 4, with 17 bases in between. The CDR3 consists of 15 residues. The germline CDR1 and CDR2 sequences are SGHTA and FQGNSA. CDR3 bases: TGTGCCAGCAGCCTGGGGCCCACCGGCGGCTATGGCTACACCTTC. Residues: CASSLGPTGGYGYTF.

This clonotype was seen at least ten times. This CDR3 is CASSLDGSDNEQFF. CDR3 nucleotides: TGTGCCAGCAGTTTAGACGGGAGTGACAATGAGCAGTTCTTC. The genes are TRBV12-3 or TRBV12-4 and TRBJ2-1; D might be TRBD2 (6 bases). The V gene lost 1 base and the J gene lost 5 bases, with 9 bases spanning the gap. This CDR3 comprises 14 residues.

In its sample, this clonotype was seen many times. This rearrangement joins TRBV4-2 to TRBJ1-2; the D is unclear. CDR1 is LGHNA, CDR2 YNFKEQ, per germline. Trimming took 2 bases from V and 5 from J, leaving 12 bases between them. The CDR3 consists of 14 residues. CDR3 amino acids: CASSQRTAGYGYTF. CDR3 DNA sequence: TGTGCCAGCAGCCAAAGAACCGCGGGATATGGCTACACCTTC.

This clonotype was seen many times. CDR3 DNA: TGTGCCAGCAGCTCGGGACAACCCAATCAGCCCCAGCATTTT. Protein: CASSSGQPNQPQHF. The chain employs TRBV6-2 or TRBV6-3 and TRBJ1-5; D possibly corresponds to TRBD1 (6 bases). V lost 6 bases, J lost 3 bases, and 12 bases lay in between. CDR1 MNHEY and CDR2 SVGEGT come from the germline V gene. There are 14 residues in the CDR3.

This clonotype was recorded at least ten times. The V gene is TRBV12-3 or TRBV12-4, the J gene TRBJ1-4; D might be TRBD1 (6 bases). Deletions cut 3 bases from V and 13 bases from J, with 12 bases between. This CDR3 has 12 amino acids. This chain's CDR3 is CASSFEGVGLFF. The CDR3 nucleotides are TGTGCCAGCAGTTTCGAGGGGGTTGGACTGTTTTTT.

This clonotype has a handful of counts. The chain couples TRBV29-1 to TRBJ1-2; weak D call: TRBD1 (5 bases). Deletions cut 0 bases from V and 7 bases from J, with 9 bases between. This CDR3 spans 12 amino acids. Germline CDR1 is SQVTM and CDR2 is ANQGSEA. The CDR3 DNA reads as TGCAGCGTTGAAGATCTCGGGGGTGGCTACACCTTC. Translation gives CSVEDLGGGYTF.

This clonotype was found a few times. This chain uses TRBV20-1 with TRBJ2-7; 7 positions match TRBD2. There are 16 residues in the CDR3. CDR1 DFQATT and CDR2 SNEGSKA come from the germline V gene (reference sequence). V shed 0 bases and J 0 bases; nucleotides not matched to a gene: 8. CDR3 residues: CSARDFTSVPSYEQYF. CDR3 DNA sequence: TGCAGTGCTAGAGATTTCACTAGCGTACCCTCCTACGAGCAGTACTTC.

This clonotype was detected ten times or more. The chain joins TRBV29-1 to TRBJ1-2; the match to TRBD1 covers 11 bases. J lost 6 bases, V lost 6 bases, and 6 bases had no gene match. Germline assignment: CDR1 SQVTM and CDR2 ANQGSEA. The CDR3 totals 13 residues. CDR3 sequence (DNA): TGCAGCGTCAGGACAGGGGGCAAGGATGGCTACACCTTC. This sequence encodes CSVRTGGKDGYTF.

A few counts support this clonotype. V usage is TRBV20-1 and J usage is TRBJ2-7; possible D gene TRBD1, 6 bases. The length of the CDR3 is 13 residues. Germline V gene sequence: CDR1 DFQATT, CDR2 SNEGSKA (reference sequence). The V end lost 3 bases, the J end lost 2 bases, and 11 bases lay between the germline ends. The CDR3: CSASKTGTYEQYF. CDR3 DNA: TGCAGTGCTAGTAAGACAGGTACCTACGAGCAGTACTTC.

This clonotype was picked up many times. V is TRBV3-1 and J is TRBJ2-5; a possible D gene is TRBD2 (5 bases). Trimming took 4 bases from V and 0 from J, leaving 12 bases between them. This CDR3 is built from 15 residues. Looked up from germline, CDR1 is LGHDT and CDR2 is YNNKEL (reference sequence). DNA of the CDR3: TGTGCCAGCAGCCTAACTAGGACCTACCAAGAGACCCAGTACTTC. Its translation is CASSLTRTYQETQYF.

The table lists this clonotype with many counts. The chain has TRBV5-8 and TRBJ2-3; D possibly corresponds to TRBD1 (7 bases). Trimming removed 7 bases at V and 11 bases at J, with 17 bases between. CDR1 and CDR2 (germline): SGHTS, YDEGEE. This CDR3 has 12 residues. In DNA, the CDR3 is TGTGCCAGCCGGCCAGGGGGGCTCGGGCAGTATTTT. Its translation is CASRPGGLGQYF.

CDR3: CASSKREGEETQYF. CDR3 in DNA: TGTGCCAGCAGCAAACGGGAGGGGGAAGAGACCCAGTACTTC. The V gene is TRBV4-2, the J gene TRBJ2-5, with TRBD2 matching 8 bases. V was clipped by 5 bases and J by 3 bases; unmatched bases: 5. The CDR3 has 14 amino acids. Per germline, CDR1 LGHNA and CDR2 YNFKEQ.

This clonotype was seen repeatedly, ten times or more. The chain is built from TRBV29-1 and TRBJ1-2; the D is unclear. The germline gives CDR1 SQVTM, CDR2 ANQGSEA. The CDR3 is made up of 13 amino acids. Trimming stripped 3 bases from V and 7 bases from J, with 15 bases between. The CDR3 coding sequence is TGCAGCGTTGATCCGGGCCTTGGACTTGGCTACACCTTC. Its translation is CSVDPGLGLGYTF.

This clonotype has just a few counts. The rearrangement uses TRBV14 and TRBJ2-7; 12 bases are a match to TRBD2. The CDR3 consists of 15 residues. The junction had 7 bases not matched to a gene; V was cut back by 4 bases and J by 6 bases. Germline-derived CDR1 and CDR2 are SGHDN and FVKESK. The CDR3 here is CASSRVLAGGPEQYF. The CDR3 nucleotides are TGTGCCAGCAGCCGGGTTCTAGCGGGAGGGCCCGAGCAGTACTTC.

This clonotype was seen ten or more times. In DNA form, the CDR3 reads TGCAGTGCTACGGGACAGAACTATGGCTACACCTTC. Translating gives CSATGQNYGYTF. V gene TRBV20-1 combines with J gene TRBJ1-2; 7 bases agree with TRBD1. Germline lookup yields CDR1 DFQATT and CDR2 SNEGSKA (reference sequence). After removal of 4 bases from V and 2 bases from J, the junction contained 1 base not matched to a gene. The CDR3 consists of 12 residues.

This clonotype was recorded many times. V and J are TRBV11-2 and TRBJ2-1; no reliable D call. Trimming took 0 bases from V and 5 from J, leaving 5 bases between them. This CDR3 has 13 residues. Germline V lookup: CDR1 SGHAT, CDR2 FQNNGV. Written as DNA, the CDR3 is TGTGCCAGCAGCTTAGAGTGGCACAATGAGCAGTTCTTC. It is translated as CASSLEWHNEQFF.

This clonotype was found many times. This rearrangement joins TRBV20-1 to TRBJ2-1; 7 nucleotides match TRBD2. Germline CDR1 DFQATT, CDR2 SNEGSKA (reference sequence). The CDR3 spans 12 residues. The ends lost 8 bases at V and 4 bases at J; junction bases unmatched: 5. DNA for the CDR3: TGCAGTAGGTGGGGGGGATACAATGAGCAGTTCTTC. This codes for CSRWGGYNEQFF.

This clonotype was found many times. V and J are TRBV20-1 and TRBJ2-5; weak D call: TRBD1 (6 bases). Germline-derived CDR1 and CDR2 are DFQATT and SNEGSKA (reference sequence). Deletions cut 6 bases from V and 2 bases from J, with 16 bases between. The CDR3 consists of 14 residues. The CDR3 nucleotides are TGCAGTGCGATTACAGCCGGACAGCAAGAGACCCAGTACTTC. Amino acid sequence: CSAITAGQQETQYF.

This chain links TRBV7-9 with TRBJ2-5, with TRBD2 identical over 9 bases. CDR1 SEHNR and CDR2 FQNEAQ come from the germline V gene (reference sequence). The junction had 2 bases not matched to a gene; V was cut back by 1 base and J by 2 bases. The CDR3 has 15 residues. CDR3 nucleotides: TGTGCCAGCAGCTTAGTGCGGGGGGGACAAGAGACCCAGTACTTC. Protein sequence: CASSLVRGGQETQYF. Based on the CDR3 plus reference TRBV7-9 and TRBJ2-5, the full variable domain is DTGVSQNPRHKITKRGQNVTFRCDPISEHNRLYWYRQTLGQGPEFLTYFQNEAQLEKSRLLSDRFSAERPKGSFSTLEIQRTEQGDSAMYLCASSLVRGGQETQYFGPGTRLLVL.